These 19 T cell receptor beta chains originate from one sample sequenced in a study of T-cell reconstitution after alpha-beta-depleted transplantation in children (dated by TCRdb to 2016 to 2017). The library was produced with PCR. Sequenced using an Illumina HiSeq 2500. TCR libraries were prepared with molecular barcoding, using unique molecular identifiers to normalize TCRbeta repertoire quantification. In TCRdb, the public reads were trimmed at Q25 with fastp and aligned with MiXCR, with productive beta chains retained. Here each entry gathers all rows of one CDR3 protein and keeps the most common genes and DNA. The sample table holds 230,000 or so distinct CDR3 sequences, of which around 12% were seen once. About 2.6% of the sample is in the top ten clones. The source material was PBMCs from the stem cell graft donor, sampled from the stem cell graft. These receptors all stem from a human donor who donated a stem cell graft to a child with acute lymphoblastic leukemia.

This clonotype was counted ten times or more. The chain has TRBV5-1 and TRBJ1-1; D gene uncertain. CDR3 size: 14 residues. Trimming took off 4 bases at V and 1 base at J, with 11 bases between the two ends. Germline V CDR1 and CDR2: SGHRS, YFSETQ. CDR3 DNA sequence: TGCGCCAGCAGCGGAGGGATTCGGAACACTGAAGCTTTCTTT. Translation gives CASSGGIRNTEAFF.

This clonotype was found many times. The chain is built from TRBV6-1 and TRBJ1-6; D ambiguous. V lost 2 bases and J 7 bases, leaving 12 bases between the germline ends. The CDR3 covers 15 residues. CDR1 and CDR2 (germline): MNHNS, SASEGT. Here the CDR3 DNA reads TGTGCCAGCAGTGAAACTGCTGGTCCCAATTCACCCCTCCACTTT. It yields the protein CASSETAGPNSPLHF.

This rearrangement joins TRBV19 to TRBJ2-7; no reliable D call. The germline CDR1 and CDR2 sequences are LNHDA and SQIVND (reference sequence). The CDR3 length is 14 residues. V shed 6 bases and J shed 7 bases, with 19 bases lying between them. The CDR3 DNA is TGTGCCAGTAGCACAAAACCGAGCGCTGGGGAGCAGTACTTC. Translated, it gives CASSTKPSAGEQYF.

This clonotype was seen many times. J is TRBJ2-3 and V is TRBV19; the D gene is possibly TRBD2 (6 bases). V was cut by 4 bases and J by 4 bases, with 21 bases left in between. Germline V CDR1 and CDR2: LNHDA, SQIVND (reference sequence). The CDR3 totals 17 residues. The DNA of the CDR3 is TGTGCCAGTAGTACCCCCGGGACTCTACCCGGCTCAGATACGCAGTATTTT. Translating it yields CASSTPGTLPGSDTQYF.

The chain recombines TRBV5-4 with TRBJ2-7; D unclear. Trimming left V 4 bases short and J 2 bases short, with 13 bases between. CDR3 size: 14 residues. In germline, CDR1 is SGHNT, CDR2 YYREEE (reference sequence). The CDR3 here is CASSRTDGTYEQYF. CDR3 DNA: TGTGCCAGCAGCCGAACAGACGGCACCTACGAGCAGTACTTC.

This clonotype was recorded at least ten times. The chain links TRBV12-3 or TRBV12-4 to TRBJ2-5; no definite D call. Trimming stripped 5 bases from V and 8 bases from J, with 12 bases between. The CDR3 is 12 amino acids. The CDR3 here is CASSLGLRTQYF. DNA of the CDR3: TGTGCCAGCAGTCTCGGCCTTCGTACCCAGTACTTC.

Many counts were recorded for this clonotype. The chain carries TRBV10-3 and TRBJ1-5; 7 nucleotides match TRBD1. Germline CDR1 reads ENHRY; CDR2 reads SYGVKD. The CDR3 loop spans 14 amino acids. The V gene end was trimmed by 2 bases and the J gene end by 5 bases; junction bases not matched to a gene: 3. The CDR3 here is CAISEGTEYQPQHF. The CDR3 coding sequence is TGTGCCATCAGTGAGGGGACAGAATATCAGCCCCAGCATTTT.

The sample holds many counts of this clonotype. The rearrangement uses TRBV10-3 and TRBJ2-4; D possibly uses TRBD1 or TRBD2 (5 bases each). CDR1 and CDR2 (germline): ENHRY, SYGVKD. V shed 4 bases and J shed 4 bases, with 14 bases lying between them. The CDR3 consists of 15 residues. CDR3 protein: CAISVAGTDKNIQYF. In DNA, the CDR3 is TGTGCCATCAGTGTAGCCGGGACGGATAAAAACATTCAGTACTTC.

The V and J genes are TRBV5-6 and TRBJ2-5; D perhaps matches TRBD2 (5 bases). Germline CDR1 reads SGHDT; CDR2 reads YYEEEE. The CDR3 totals 13 residues. The V end lost 0 bases, the J end lost 4 bases, and 7 bases lay between the germline ends. CDR3 sequence: CASSLGERETQYF. The CDR3, as DNA: TGTGCCAGCAGCTTGGGGGAGAGAGAGACCCAGTACTTC.

This clonotype was detected many times. The rearrangement uses TRBV28 and TRBJ2-3; 9 nucleotides match TRBD1. With V trimmed by 2 bases and J by 2 bases, 8 bases remained unmatched. The V gene's germline CDR1 is MDHEN and CDR2 SYDVKM. The CDR3 spans 17 residues. The CDR3 DNA reads TGTGCCAGCAGTTTACCAAACGGGACAGGGATCACAGATACGCAGTATTTT. This translates into CASSLPNGTGITDTQYF.

Ten or more counts support this clonotype. The rearrangement joins TRBV27 to TRBJ2-1, with D perhaps TRBD1 or TRBD2 (5 bases each). V was shortened by 3 bases and J by 6 bases, with 12 bases between the two germline ends. The length of the CDR3 is 14 residues. Germline CDR1 MNHEY, CDR2 SMNVEV (reference sequence). The CDR3 coding sequence is TGTGCCAGCAGTTTCTCACGGGGCGGCAATGAGCAGTTCTTC. This gives the protein CASSFSRGGNEQFF.

At least ten counts were recorded for this clonotype. The CDR3 loop is CATSGTGYGQETQYF. The DNA of the CDR3 is TGTGCCACCAGTGGAACGGGCTACGGCCAAGAGACCCAGTACTTC. This chain links TRBV24-1 with TRBJ2-5; D is uncertain. The CDR3 covers 15 residues. In germline, CDR1 is KGHDR, CDR2 SFDVKD. V gave up 5 bases and J gave up 1 base, with 13 bases separating them.

This clonotype was recorded many times. The V gene is TRBV6-1, the J gene TRBJ1-1; no clear D. From germline, CDR1 is MNHNS and CDR2 SASEGT. The V and J ends lost 6 bases and 1 base respectively, with 9 bases between them. The CDR3 runs 13 residues. The DNA for the CDR3 is TGTGCCAGCAGGATAAACAGGAACACTGAAGCTTTCTTT. Its translation is CASRINRNTEAFF.

The chain uses TRBV27 and TRBJ1-6; D remains unclear. V dropped 3 bases and J dropped 0 bases, with 6 bases sitting between them. This CDR3 has 15 amino acids. Germline assignment: CDR1 MNHEY and CDR2 SMNVEV (reference sequence). The CDR3 loop reads CASSFDGSYNSPLHF. CDR3 DNA sequence: TGTGCCAGCAGTTTTGACGGCTCCTATAATTCACCCCTCCACTTT.

This clonotype occurred many times. The chain employs TRBV29-1 and TRBJ2-2; D might be TRBD1 (6 bases). From germline, CDR1 is SQVTM and CDR2 ANQGSEA. CDR3 size: 12 residues. V lost 7 bases and J lost 6, with 12 bases in between. The CDR3 sequence: CSATNRAGELFF. CDR3 sequence (DNA): TGCAGCGCCACTAACAGGGCCGGGGAGCTGTTTTTT.

Ten or more counts support this clonotype. This chain uses TRBV10-3 with TRBJ2-7; TRBD1 matches 9 bases. This CDR3 spans 14 amino acids. Germline-derived CDR1 and CDR2 are ENHRY and SYGVKD. The V gene end was trimmed by 2 bases and the J gene end by 3 bases; junction bases not matched to a gene: 2. Here the CDR3 reads CAISETGGGYEQYF. CDR3 nucleotide sequence: TGTGCCATCAGTGAGACAGGGGGCGGCTACGAGCAGTACTTC.

This clonotype was counted many times. The J gene is TRBJ2-7, the V gene TRBV10-3; 8 nucleotides agree with TRBD1. The CDR3 loop spans 17 amino acids. Germline-derived CDR1 and CDR2 are ENHRY and SYGVKD. J was trimmed by 2 bases and V by 4 bases; bases with no gene match: 13. CDR3 bases: TGTGCCATCAGTGGCCCCCGAGGGAACAGGGGGACCTACGAGCAGTACTTC. Translation: CAISGPRGNRGTYEQYF.

The table lists this clonotype with many counts. V and J are TRBV20-1 and TRBJ2-7; 10 nucleotides agree with TRBD2. Trimming cost V 4 bases and J 4 bases; bases outside gene matches: 7. From germline, CDR1 is DFQATT and CDR2 SNEGSKA (reference sequence). The CDR3 has 14 amino acids. The CDR3 DNA reads as TGCAGTGCTATGGCTAGCGGGGGTGTTTACGAGCAGTACTTC. It specifies CSAMASGGVYEQYF.

The CDR3 loop is CSAEGTGTGRVNEQFF. CDR3 DNA: TGCAGTGCAGAGGGGACCGGGACAGGGAGAGTAAATGAGCAGTTCTTC. The J gene is TRBJ2-1, the V gene TRBV20-1; 9 positions agree with TRBD1. V was clipped by 6 bases and J by 7 bases; unmatched bases: 16. CDR1 and CDR2 (germline): DFQATT, SNEGSKA (reference sequence). The length of the CDR3 is 16 residues.